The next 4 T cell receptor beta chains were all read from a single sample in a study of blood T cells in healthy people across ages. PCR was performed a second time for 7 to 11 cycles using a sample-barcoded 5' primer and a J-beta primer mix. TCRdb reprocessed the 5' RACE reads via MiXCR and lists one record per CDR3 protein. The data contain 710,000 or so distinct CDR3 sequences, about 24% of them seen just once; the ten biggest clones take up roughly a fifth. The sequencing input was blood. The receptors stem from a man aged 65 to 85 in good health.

CDR3 sequence (DNA): TGCGCCAGCAGCAAGGACTACCTCCTCACAGATACGCAGTATTTT. It specifies CASSKDYLLTDTQYF. V gene TRBV5-1 combines with J gene TRBJ2-3, with D possibly TRBD2 on 6 matching bases. From germline, CDR1 is SGHRS and CDR2 YFSETQ. V lost 4 bases to trimming and J lost 2 bases, with 14 bases between them. The CDR3 runs to 15 residues.

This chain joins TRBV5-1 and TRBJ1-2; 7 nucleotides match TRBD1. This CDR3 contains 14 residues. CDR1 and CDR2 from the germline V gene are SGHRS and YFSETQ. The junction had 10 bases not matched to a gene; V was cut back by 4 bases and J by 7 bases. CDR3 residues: CASSLTLRQGGYTF. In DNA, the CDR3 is TGCGCCAGCAGCCTTACTCTTCGACAGGGTGGCTACACCTTC.

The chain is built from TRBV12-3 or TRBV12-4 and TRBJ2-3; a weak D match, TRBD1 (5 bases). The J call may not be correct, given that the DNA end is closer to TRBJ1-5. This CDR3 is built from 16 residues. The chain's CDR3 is CASSWGFSGVPDTQHF. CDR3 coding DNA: TGTGCCAGCAGTTGGGGCTTTAGCGGGGTACCAGATACGCAGCATTTT.

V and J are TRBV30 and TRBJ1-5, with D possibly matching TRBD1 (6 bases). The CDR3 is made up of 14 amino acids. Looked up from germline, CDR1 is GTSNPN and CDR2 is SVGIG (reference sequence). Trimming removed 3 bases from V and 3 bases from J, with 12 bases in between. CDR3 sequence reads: CAWSAGTTNQPQHF. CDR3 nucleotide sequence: TGTGCCTGGAGCGCCGGGACAACCAATCAGCCCCAGCATTTT.